Presented here are 26 T cell receptor beta chains from one specimen sequenced in a study of graft-versus-host responses after intestinal transplantation. Sequencing used immunoSEQ multiplex PCR; TCRdb keeps in-frame clones, though not all of them. The data show about 6,400 clones, around four fifths seen once. Processing was applied to graft tissue in order to liberate intraepithelial and lamina propria lymphocytes. The input for sequencing was ileum tissue, taken 307 days after intestinal transplant. The receptors come from a human patient who received an intestinal transplant, so some T cells may come from the graft donor.

This chain joins TRBV21-1 and TRBJ2-7; the tabulated D call, TRBD2, remains unverified against the DNA. TRBV21-1 has pseudogene status. The CDR3 extends over 19 amino acids. Here the CDR3 reads CASSKGASGRNVGGYEQYF. The CDR3 region has the DNA TGTGCCAGCAGCAAAGGAGCTAGCGGGAGGAACGTGGGGGGCTACGAGCAGTACTTC.

The rearrangement uses TRBV6-4 and TRBJ1-6, with TRBD1 matching 8 bases. Per germline, CDR1 MRHNA and CDR2 SNTAGT. The CDR3 consists of 14 residues. V shed 3 bases and J 5 bases; nucleotides not matched to a gene: 0. The CDR3: CASSEDRDNSPLHF. The CDR3 region has the DNA TGTGCCAGCAGTGAGGACAGGGATAATTCACCCCTCCACTTT.

This clone is classed as hyperexpanded. The J gene is TRBJ2-1, the V gene TRBV14, with unresolved D. Germline V CDR1 and CDR2: SGHDN, FVKESK. Trimming removed 0 bases from V and 10 bases from J, with 7 bases in between. The CDR3 is 12 amino acids. DNA of the CDR3: TGTGCCAGCAGCCAAGATCGGCTAGAGCAGTTCTTC. Translating it yields CASSQDRLEQFF.

This clone came up once. The V call is TRBV30, the J call TRBJ2-3; D unclear. CDR1 GTSNPN and CDR2 SVGIG come from the germline V gene (reference sequence). The CDR3 totals 14 residues. The V end lost 3 bases, the J end lost 0 bases, and 10 bases lay between the germline ends. The CDR3 protein is CAWSPGSSTDTQYF. The CDR3 DNA sequence: TGTGCCTGGAGCCCCGGGTCCAGCACAGATACGCAGTATTTT.

This chain's CDR3 is CASSEAHGSGANVLTF. The CDR3, as DNA: TGTGCCAGCAGTGAAGCGCACGGATCTGGGGCCAACGTCCTGACTTTC. The gene calls are TRBV6-1 and TRBJ2-6; D is unclear. With 0 bases removed from V and 1 base from J, the gap between germline ends came to 7 bases. The CDR3 extends over 16 amino acids. The germline V gene encodes CDR1 MNHNS and CDR2 SASEGT.

V gene TRBV9 combines with J gene TRBJ2-3; D is ambiguous. V lost 2 bases and J 4 bases, leaving 8 bases between the germline ends. Germline values: CDR1 SGDLS, CDR2 YYNGEE. The length of the CDR3 is 13 residues. The CDR3 sequence: CASSVEGADTQYF. CDR3 nucleotide sequence: TGTGCCAGCAGCGTTGAAGGTGCAGATACGCAGTATTTT.

This CDR3 is CASSKEGGIQYF. In DNA form, the CDR3 reads TGTGCCAGCAGCAAAGAAGGGGGCATTCAGTACTTC. The chain employs TRBV21-1 and TRBJ2-4; the table's D call, TRBD1, was not checked against the DNA. TRBV21-1 corresponds to a pseudogene. This CDR3 contains 12 residues.

The genes are TRBV29-1 and TRBJ2-3, with no clear D. Germline V gene data show CDR1 as SQVTM and CDR2 as ANQGSEA. CDR3 length equals 12 residues. Trimming removed 1 base from V and 4 bases from J, with 6 bases in between. CDR3 DNA sequence: TGCAGCGTTGAAGGTGGGGCAGATACGCAGTATTTT. Protein product: CSVEGGADTQYF.

The rearrangement uses TRBV7-9 and TRBJ2-1; TRBD2 matches at 13 bases. CDR1 SEHNR and CDR2 FQNEAQ come from the germline V gene (reference sequence). V lost 4 bases to trimming and J lost 7 bases; unmatched junction nucleotides: 1. This CDR3 contains 14 residues. Here the CDR3 DNA reads TGTGCCAGCAGCTGGACTAGCGGGAGAAATGAGCAGTTCTTC. This sequence encodes CASSWTSGRNEQFF.

The chain is built from TRBV6-1 and TRBJ2-1, with 11 nucleotides matching TRBD2. There are 16 residues in the CDR3. The V segment lost 0 bases and the J segment 9 bases; nucleotides outside the gene matches: 7. Germline-derived CDR1 and CDR2 are MNHNS and SASEGT. The CDR3: CASSEASGGALGEQFF. The CDR3 DNA follows: TGTGCCAGCAGTGAAGCTAGCGGGGGGGCCTTAGGTGAGCAGTTCTTC.

The chain carries TRBV14 and TRBJ2-7, with 8 positions matching TRBD2. Germline V lookup: CDR1 SGHDN, CDR2 FVKESK. This CDR3 is 21 amino acids long. V lost 0 bases to trimming and J lost 4 bases; unmatched junction nucleotides: 23. The CDR3 DNA is TGTGCCAGCAGCCAAGATAACGAGCGGGAGAGATTATGCTTCCAACTGTACGAGCAGTACTTC. Translating it yields CASSQDNERERLCFQLYEQYF. Combining the CDR3 with reference TRBV14 and TRBJ2-7 gives the whole variable domain EAGVTQFPSHSVIEKGQTVTLRCDPISGHDNLYWYRRVMGKEIKFLLHFVKESKQDESGMPNNRFLAERTGGTYSTLKVQPAELEDSGVYFCASSQDNERERLCFQLYEQYFGPGTRLTVT.

This clone was counted once. This chain links TRBV19 with TRBJ1-5, with TRBD1 matching over 8 bases. Per the germline V gene, CDR1 is LNHDA and CDR2 is SQIVND (reference sequence). CDR3 size: 15 residues. J gave up 0 bases and V 5 bases, and 3 bases lay outside the gene matches. The chain's CDR3 is CASSWTGNSNQPQHF. In nucleotides, the CDR3 is TGTGCCAGTAGTTGGACAGGGAATAGCAATCAGCCCCAGCATTTT.

V is TRBV5-4 and J is TRBJ1-2; D is uncertain. The CDR3 runs 13 residues. Germline CDR1 SGHNT, CDR2 YYREEE (reference sequence). The germline V and J ends were trimmed by 4 bases and 4 bases, with 11 bases remaining between them. In DNA form, the CDR3 reads TGTGCCAGCAGCGGGAGTCGGTTCTATGGCTACACCTTC. It codes for CASSGSRFYGYTF.

V gene TRBV15 combines with J gene TRBJ2-1; no definite D call. The CDR3 extends over 13 amino acids. Per germline, CDR1 LNHNV and CDR2 YYDKDF (reference sequence). Trimming pared 0 bases from V and 8 bases from J, leaving 8 bases between. CDR3 in amino acids: CATSREIWDEQFF. The CDR3 nucleotides are TGTGCCACCAGCAGAGAAATATGGGATGAGCAGTTCTTC.

This clone showed up just a few times. This chain connects TRBV7-9 to TRBJ1-2, with D perhaps matching TRBD1 (6 bases). This CDR3 spans 14 amino acids. V was shortened by 3 bases and J by 8 bases, with 16 bases between the two germline ends. Germline V CDR1 and CDR2: SEHNR, FQNEAQ (reference sequence). The CDR3 region is CASSLAGDLGGYTF. The CDR3 nucleotides read TGTGCCAGCAGCTTGGCAGGGGATTTGGGCGGCTACACCTTC.

The chain joins TRBV27 to TRBJ2-7; TRBD1 matches at 11 bases. V lost 6 bases and J lost 6; bases outside the gene matches: 16. CDR1 and CDR2 from the germline V gene are MNHEY and SMNVEV (reference sequence). This CDR3 contains 17 residues. CDR3 DNA sequence: TGTGCCAGCAGCCGTATTAAAACAGGACAGGGGGCGATCGAGCAGTACTTC. It codes for CASSRIKTGQGAIEQYF.

The chain uses TRBV5-4 and TRBJ1-5, with D unclear. V was shortened by 4 bases and J by 6 bases, with 11 bases between the two germline ends. CDR3 length: 13 residues. CDR1 is SGHNT and CDR2 is YYREEE in the germline V gene (reference sequence). In nucleotides, the CDR3 is TGTGCCAGCAGCCGGTGGGGTTTTCAGCCCCAGCATTTT. This translates into CASSRWGFQPQHF.

The chain couples TRBV5-1 to TRBJ1-6, with D possibly being TRBD1 (5 bases). CDR1 and CDR2 from the germline V gene are SGHRS and YFSETQ. Trimming removed 0 bases from V and 8 bases from J, with 12 bases in between. This CDR3 is 15 amino acids long. The CDR3 sequence: CASSLAGPADSPLHF. In nucleotides, the CDR3 is TGCGCCAGCAGCTTGGCGGGGCCTGCTGATTCACCCCTCCACTTT. Full variable domain (remainder filled in from reference TRBV5-1 and TRBJ1-6): KAGVTQTPRYLIKTRGQQVTLSCSPISGHRSVSWYQQTPGQGLQFLFEYFSETQRNKGNFPGRFSGRQFSNSRSEMNVSTLELGDSALYLCASSLAGPADSPLHFGNGTRLTVT.

This clone was recorded only once. V and J are TRBV6-4 and TRBJ2-3, with 11 bases that match TRBD1. The CDR3 covers 15 residues. Germline V lookup: CDR1 MRHNA, CDR2 SNTAGT. V lost 6 bases, J lost 4 bases, and 6 bases stayed unmatched. The CDR3 is CASSNGTGGADTQYF. The CDR3 DNA follows: TGTGCCAGCAGCAATGGGACAGGGGGTGCAGATACGCAGTATTTT.

The chain combines TRBV2 with TRBJ1-2; 8 bases agree with TRBD1. CDR3 length: 14 residues. Germline V lookup: CDR1 SNHLY, CDR2 FYNNEI. The junction had 6 bases not matched to a gene; V was cut back by 6 bases and J by 3 bases. The CDR3 region has the DNA TGTGCCAGCAGCATGGACAGGGCGGACTATGGCTACACCTTC. This gives the protein CASSMDRADYGYTF.

The genes are TRBV28 and TRBJ1-6; weak D call: TRBD1 (5 bases). The CDR3 is 13 residues long. CDR1 and CDR2 from the germline V gene are MDHEN and SYDVKM. V lost 3 bases, J lost 15 bases, and 15 bases lay in between. In nucleotides, the CDR3 is TGTGCCAGCAGTTTTCCATATCCCAGGGTCCTCCACTTT. It is translated as CASSFPYPRVLHF.

The rearrangement uses TRBV7-9 and TRBJ1-2, with D possibly matching TRBD1 (6 bases). V lost 5 bases and J lost 1, with 14 bases in between. This CDR3 region has 15 residues. From germline, CDR1 is SEHNR and CDR2 FQNEAQ (reference sequence). CDR3 sequence reads: CASSACQGFNYGYTF. The CDR3, as DNA: TGTGCCAGCAGCGCCTGTCAGGGGTTTAACTATGGCTACACCTTC.

This rearrangement joins TRBV6-6 to TRBJ2-2; tentative D call: TRBD2 (5 bases). The CDR3 is 16 residues long. CDR1 and CDR2 (germline): MNHNY, SVGAGI (reference sequence). V was clipped by 1 base and J by 0 bases, with 9 bases between them. The DNA of the CDR3 is TGTGCCAGCAGTTACTTTGAGGGCGCGAACACCGGGGAGCTGTTTTTT. It specifies CASSYFEGANTGELFF.

This clone was seen once. The chain combines TRBV2 with TRBJ2-2, with 10 bases aligning to TRBD2. With V trimmed by 4 bases and J by 5 bases, 10 bases remained unmatched. Germline V gene data show CDR1 as SNHLY and CDR2 as FYNNEI. This CDR3 has 17 residues. The CDR3 DNA reads TGTGCCAGCAGTGTCCGAGCGGGGGGGTTATGGACCGGGGAGCTGTTTTTT. It encodes CASSVRAGGLWTGELFF. Looking up the rest from reference TRBV2 and TRBJ2-2 gives the full variable domain: EPEVTQTPSHQVTQMGQEVILRCVPISNHLYFYWYRQILGQKVEFLVSFYNNEISEKSEIFDDQFSVERPDGSNFTLKIRSTKLEDSAMYFCASSVRAGGLWTGELFFGEGSRLTVL.

The chain joins TRBV6-4 to TRBJ1-1; TRBD1 agrees at 10 bases. V shed 5 bases, J shed 6 bases, and the junction held 6 bases outside the gene matches. Germline values: CDR1 MRHNA, CDR2 SNTAGT. The CDR3 is 14 residues long. CDR3 sequence reads: CASSRDRGDAEAFF. CDR3 bases: TGTGCCAGCAGTAGGGACAGGGGAGACGCTGAAGCTTTCTTT.

This clone was detected a few times. The J gene is TRBJ1-4, the V gene TRBV2, with D possibly being TRBD1 (5 bases). The germline V gene has CDR1 SNHLY and CDR2 FYNNEI. The V gene lost 8 bases and the J gene lost 4 bases, with 20 bases spanning the gap. CDR3 length: 16 amino acids. The CDR3 loop is CASSPQGITINEKLFF. CDR3 DNA: TGTGCCAGCTCCCCCCAGGGAATAACCATTAATGAAAAACTGTTTTTT.